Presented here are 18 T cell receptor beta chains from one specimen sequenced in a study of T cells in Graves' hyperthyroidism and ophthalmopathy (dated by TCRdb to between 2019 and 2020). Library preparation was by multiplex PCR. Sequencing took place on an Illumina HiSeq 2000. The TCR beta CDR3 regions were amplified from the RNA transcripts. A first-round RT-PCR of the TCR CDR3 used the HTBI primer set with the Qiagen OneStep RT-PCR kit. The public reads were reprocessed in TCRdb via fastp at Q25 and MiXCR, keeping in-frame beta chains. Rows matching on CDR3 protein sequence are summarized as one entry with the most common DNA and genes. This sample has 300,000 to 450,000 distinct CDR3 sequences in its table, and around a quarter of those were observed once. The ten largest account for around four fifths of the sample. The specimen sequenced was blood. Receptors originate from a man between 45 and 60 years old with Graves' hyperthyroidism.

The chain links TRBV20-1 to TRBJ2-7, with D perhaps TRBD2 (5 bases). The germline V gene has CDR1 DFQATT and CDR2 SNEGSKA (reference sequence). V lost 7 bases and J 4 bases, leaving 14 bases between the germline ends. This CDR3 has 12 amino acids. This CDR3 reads CSGGLSEYEQYF. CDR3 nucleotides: TGCAGTGGAGGGTTGAGCGAATACGAGCAGTACTTC.

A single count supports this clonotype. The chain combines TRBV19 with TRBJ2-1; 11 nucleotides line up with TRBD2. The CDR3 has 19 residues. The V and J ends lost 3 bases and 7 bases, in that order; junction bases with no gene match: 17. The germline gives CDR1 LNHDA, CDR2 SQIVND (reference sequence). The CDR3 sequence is CASSISRLAGQRTGNEQFF. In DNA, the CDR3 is TGTGCCAGTAGTATTTCTCGACTAGCGGGACAACGCACCGGAAATGAGCAGTTCTTC.

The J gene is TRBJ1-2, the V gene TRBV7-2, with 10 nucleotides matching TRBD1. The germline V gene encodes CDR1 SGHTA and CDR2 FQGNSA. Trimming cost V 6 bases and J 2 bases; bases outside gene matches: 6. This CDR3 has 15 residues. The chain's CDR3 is CASRKWGQGNYGYTF. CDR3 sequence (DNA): TGTGCCAGCAGGAAGTGGGGACAGGGGAACTATGGCTACACCTTC. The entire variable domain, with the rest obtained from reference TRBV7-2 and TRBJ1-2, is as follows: GAGVSQSPSNKVTEKGKDVELRCDPISGHTALYWYRQSLGQGLEFLIYFQGNSAPDKSGLPSDRFSAERTGGSVSTLTIQRTQQEDSAVYLCASRKWGQGNYGYTFGSGTRLTVV.

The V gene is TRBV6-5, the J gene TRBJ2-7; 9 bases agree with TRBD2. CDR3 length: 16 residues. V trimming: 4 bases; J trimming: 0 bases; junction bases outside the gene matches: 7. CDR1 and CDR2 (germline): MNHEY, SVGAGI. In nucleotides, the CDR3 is TGTGCCAGCAGTTCCCCCCATAGCGGGAGCTCCTACGAGCAGTACTTC. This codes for CASSSPHSGSSYEQYF.

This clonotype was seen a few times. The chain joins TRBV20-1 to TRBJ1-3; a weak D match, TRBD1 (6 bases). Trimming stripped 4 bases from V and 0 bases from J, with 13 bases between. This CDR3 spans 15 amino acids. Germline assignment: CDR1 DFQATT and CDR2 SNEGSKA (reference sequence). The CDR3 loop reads CSANDRLYSGNTIYF. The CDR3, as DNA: TGCAGTGCTAACGACAGGCTTTACTCTGGAAACACCATATATTTT.

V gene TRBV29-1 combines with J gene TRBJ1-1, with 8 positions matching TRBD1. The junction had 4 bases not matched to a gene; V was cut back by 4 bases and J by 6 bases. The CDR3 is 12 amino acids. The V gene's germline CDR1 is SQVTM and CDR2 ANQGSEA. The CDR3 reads CSVGQGASEAFF. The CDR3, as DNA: TGCAGCGTTGGCCAGGGGGCATCTGAAGCTTTCTTT.

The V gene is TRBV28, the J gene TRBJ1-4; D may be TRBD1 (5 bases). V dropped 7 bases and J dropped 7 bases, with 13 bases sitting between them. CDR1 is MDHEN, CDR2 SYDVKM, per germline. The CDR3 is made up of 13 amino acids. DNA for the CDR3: TGTGCCAGCATAAGGGGTAGGAGTGAAAAACTGTTTTTT. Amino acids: CASIRGRSEKLFF.

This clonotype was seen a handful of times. Here the CDR3 reads CASSQDLGTGGAEQYF. In nucleotides, the CDR3 is TGCGCCAGCAGCCAAGATCTAGGGACAGGGGGCGCCGAGCAGTACTTC. This chain links TRBV4-1 with TRBJ2-7; 12 bases align to TRBD1. Germline V CDR1 and CDR2: MGHRA, YSYEKL. The CDR3 contains 16 residues. J was trimmed by 6 bases and V by 0 bases; bases with no gene match: 6.

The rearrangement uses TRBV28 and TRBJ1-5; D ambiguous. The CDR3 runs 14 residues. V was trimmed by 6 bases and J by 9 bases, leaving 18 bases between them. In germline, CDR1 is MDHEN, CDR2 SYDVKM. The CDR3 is CASSLASPEWPQHF. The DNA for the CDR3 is TGTGCCAGCAGCTTAGCCTCCCCCGAGTGGCCCCAGCATTTT.

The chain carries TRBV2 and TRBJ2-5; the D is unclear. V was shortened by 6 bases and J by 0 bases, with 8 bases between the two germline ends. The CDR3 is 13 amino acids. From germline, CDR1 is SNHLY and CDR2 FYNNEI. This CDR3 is CASSFMYQETQYF. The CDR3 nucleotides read TGTGCCAGCAGCTTTATGTACCAAGAGACCCAGTACTTC.

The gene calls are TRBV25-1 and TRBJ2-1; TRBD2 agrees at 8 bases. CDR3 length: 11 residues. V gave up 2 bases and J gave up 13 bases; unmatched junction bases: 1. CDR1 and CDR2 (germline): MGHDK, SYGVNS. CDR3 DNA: TGTGCCAGCAGTGAAGCGGGAGGACAGTTCTTC. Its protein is CASSEAGGQFF.

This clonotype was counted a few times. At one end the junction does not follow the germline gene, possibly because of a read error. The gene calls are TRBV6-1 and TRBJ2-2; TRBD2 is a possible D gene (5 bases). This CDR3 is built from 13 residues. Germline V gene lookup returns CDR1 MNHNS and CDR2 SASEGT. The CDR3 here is CASNPTGPGELSF. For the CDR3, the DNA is TGTGCCAGCAACCCGACGGGCCCCGGGGAGCTGTCTTTT.

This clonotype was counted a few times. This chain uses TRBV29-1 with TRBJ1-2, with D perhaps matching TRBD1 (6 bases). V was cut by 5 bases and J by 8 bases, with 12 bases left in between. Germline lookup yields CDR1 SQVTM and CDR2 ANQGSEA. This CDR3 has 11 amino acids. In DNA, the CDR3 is TGCAGCGTTTCTACAGGGAGCGGCTACACCTTC. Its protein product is CSVSTGSGYTF.

CDR3 region: CASRSTGGAELFF. The CDR3 nucleotides read TGTGCCAGCAGGTCCACAGGGGGCGCGGAGCTGTTTTTT. J is TRBJ2-2 and V is TRBV6-1; 9 nucleotides agree with TRBD1. This CDR3 has 13 amino acids. Looked up from germline, CDR1 is MNHNS and CDR2 is SASEGT. V lost 6 bases, J lost 10 bases, and 6 bases stayed unmatched.

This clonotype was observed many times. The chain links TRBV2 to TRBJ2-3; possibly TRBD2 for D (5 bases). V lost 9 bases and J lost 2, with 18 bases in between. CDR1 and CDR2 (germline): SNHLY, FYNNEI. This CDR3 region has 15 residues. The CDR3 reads CARNTRDGPTDTQYF. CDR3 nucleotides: TGTGCCAGAAATACACGGGATGGGCCCACAGATACGCAGTATTTT.

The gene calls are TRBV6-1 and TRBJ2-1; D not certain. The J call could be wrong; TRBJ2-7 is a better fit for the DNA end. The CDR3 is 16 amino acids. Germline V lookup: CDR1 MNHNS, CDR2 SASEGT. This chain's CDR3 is CASSESRFIQLNEQYF. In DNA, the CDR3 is TGTGCCAGCAGTGAAAGCCGGTTTATTCAACTCAATGAGCAGTACTTC.

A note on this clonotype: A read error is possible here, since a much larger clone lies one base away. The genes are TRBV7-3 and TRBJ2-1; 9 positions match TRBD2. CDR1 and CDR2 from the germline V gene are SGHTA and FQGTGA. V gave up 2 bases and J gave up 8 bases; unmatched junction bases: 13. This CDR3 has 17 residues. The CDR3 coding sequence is TGTGCCAGCAGCTTATTATCGGGACTAGCTACCGGGGATGAGCAGTTCTTC. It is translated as CASSLLSGLATGDEQFF.

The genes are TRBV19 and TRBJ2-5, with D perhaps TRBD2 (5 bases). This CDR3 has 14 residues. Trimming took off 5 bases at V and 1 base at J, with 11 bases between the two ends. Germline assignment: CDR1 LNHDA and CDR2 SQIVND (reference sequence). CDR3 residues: CASSASGLQETQYF. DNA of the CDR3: TGTGCCAGTAGTGCGAGCGGACTCCAAGAGACCCAGTACTTC.